These 25 T cell receptor beta chains were sequenced from one sample in a study of cytomegalovirus exposure and HLA in healthy donors. PCR amplification relied on 60 Vbeta primers (plus 13 Jbeta primers). Sequencing was performed with immunoSEQ multiplex PCR; in TCRdb, only in-frame clones are kept and a portion is missing. The sample contains over 150,000 clones, 75% of which appear only once. Sequencing was carried out using PBMCs. These receptors were taken from a male donor in good health and CMV-seronegative.

The V and J genes are TRBV11-2 and TRBJ2-2; no clear D. Germline V gene lookup returns CDR1 SGHAT and CDR2 FQNNGV. Trimming took off 1 base at V and 5 bases at J, with 14 bases between the two ends. This CDR3 is 16 amino acids long. The CDR3 loop is CASSLGANSLTGELFF. In DNA form, the CDR3 reads TGTGCCAGCAGCTTAGGGGCCAACAGTTTAACCGGGGAGCTGTTTTTT.

The chain recombines TRBV2 with TRBJ1-4, with D uncertain. V dropped 5 bases and J dropped 8 bases, with 18 bases sitting between them. The germline gives CDR1 SNHLY, CDR2 FYNNEI. CDR3 length equals 15 residues. Written as DNA, the CDR3 is TGTGCCAGCAGTCGATATAGGAATTTCAGGGAAAAACTGTTTTTT. Protein sequence: CASSRYRNFREKLFF.

The chain recombines TRBV7-9 with TRBJ1-3, with a tentative D call TRBD1 (5 bases). The CDR3 is 14 amino acids. The germline gives CDR1 SEHNR, CDR2 FQNEAQ (reference sequence). V was trimmed by 6 bases and J by 0 bases, leaving 9 bases between them. Written as DNA, the CDR3 is TGTGCCAGCAGACCACAGGACTCTGGAAACACCATATATTTT. Protein: CASRPQDSGNTIYF.

The chain recombines TRBV6-1 with TRBJ1-2, with D uncertain. CDR1 and CDR2 from the germline V gene are MNHNS and SASEGT. This CDR3 spans 13 amino acids. V lost 5 bases and J lost 0, with 7 bases in between. The CDR3 DNA sequence: TGTGCCAGCAGTTTGGAGACTAACTATGGCTACACCTTC. As protein: CASSLETNYGYTF.

The rearrangement uses TRBV29-1 and TRBJ2-3; 10 bases map to TRBD1. This CDR3 region has 14 residues. Germline V gene data show CDR1 as SQVTM and CDR2 as ANQGSEA. V dropped 3 bases and J dropped 5; count of bases not matched to a gene: 5. The CDR3, as DNA: TGCAGCGTTGATCCAGGGACAGGGGAAGATACGCAGTATTTT. It specifies CSVDPGTGEDTQYF.

This clone was seen more than once but under ten times. V gene TRBV29-1 combines with J gene TRBJ1-2; weak D call: TRBD1 (5 bases). The germline gives CDR1 SQVTM, CDR2 ANQGSEA. Trimming took off 6 bases at V and 5 bases at J, with 7 bases between the two ends. The CDR3 has 10 residues. The CDR3 reads CSVPGYGYTF. The CDR3 region has the DNA TGCAGCGTCCCAGGGTATGGCTACACCTTC. Based on the CDR3 plus reference TRBV29-1 and TRBJ1-2, the full variable domain is SAVISQKPSRDICQRGTSLTIQCQVDSQVTMMFWYRQQPGQSLTLIATANQGSEATYESGFVIDKFPISRPNLTFSTLTVSNMSPEDSSIYLCSVPGYGYTFGSGTRLTVV.

The V gene is TRBV10-2, the J gene TRBJ2-2; TRBD1 is a possible D gene (5 bases). Germline loops: CDR1 WSHSY, CDR2 SAAADI. V lost 6 bases to trimming and J lost 7 bases, with 24 bases between them. This CDR3 is 17 amino acids long. CDR3 sequence reads: CASSVSNGDQGNGELFF. The CDR3 DNA reads as TGCGCCAGCAGCGTATCAAATGGGGATCAGGGTAACGGGGAGCTGTTTTTT.

The chain links TRBV27 to TRBJ2-2; D remains unclear. V was shortened by 5 bases and J by 6 bases, with 13 bases between the two germline ends. Germline CDR1 is MNHEY and CDR2 is SMNVEV (reference sequence). This CDR3 is 14 amino acids long. CDR3 DNA: TGTGCCAGCAGTAACTCAAGATTGGCCGGGGAGCTGTTTTTT. Encoded protein: CASSNSRLAGELFF.

This chain connects TRBV5-1 to TRBJ2-3; 8 nucleotides align to TRBD1. V dropped 3 bases and J dropped 3; count of bases not matched to a gene: 6. The CDR3 loop spans 15 amino acids. Germline-derived CDR1 and CDR2 are SGHRS and YFSETQ. This CDR3 is CASSSQGQETDTQYF. CDR3 sequence (DNA): TGCGCCAGCAGCTCTCAGGGACAGGAGACAGATACGCAGTATTTT. Using reference TRBV5-1 and TRBJ2-3 for the parts outside the CDR3, the full variable domain is KAGVTQTPRYLIKTRGQQVTLSCSPISGHRSVSWYQQTPGQGLQFLFEYFSETQRNKGNFPGRFSGRQFSNSRSEMNVSTLELGDSALYLCASSSQGQETDTQYFGPGTRLTVL.

The chain uses TRBV2 and TRBJ2-7; D not resolved. V lost 7 bases to trimming and J lost 6 bases, with 10 bases between them. The CDR3 contains 11 residues. Germline V gene sequence: CDR1 SNHLY, CDR2 FYNNEI. CDR3 DNA sequence: TGTGCCAGCACGCCCAGTGGCGAGCAGTACTTC. This codes for CASTPSGEQYF.

This rearrangement joins TRBV11-2 to TRBJ1-1, with D perhaps TRBD1 (5 bases). Germline V gene sequence: CDR1 SGHAT, CDR2 FQNNGV. The CDR3 sequence is 15 residues long. V gave up 1 base and J gave up 10 bases, with 19 bases separating them. The CDR3 is CASSLGSGGVLVAFF. CDR3 coding DNA: TGTGCCAGCAGCTTAGGTTCGGGAGGGGTTCTTGTAGCTTTCTTT.

In this sample, this clone turned up once. The V gene is TRBV5-6, the J gene TRBJ1-2, with TRBD1 as a possible D gene (5 bases). CDR1 is SGHDT and CDR2 is YYEEEE in the germline V gene. The V end lost 4 bases, the J end lost 3 bases, and 16 bases lay between the germline ends. The CDR3 consists of 15 residues. CDR3 protein: CASSTQGIADYGYTF. The CDR3 DNA is TGTGCCAGCAGCACTCAGGGTATTGCGGACTATGGCTACACCTTC. Filled out from reference TRBV5-6 and TRBJ1-2, the complete variable domain reads DAGVTQSPTHLIKTRGQQVTLRCSPKSGHDTVSWYQQALGQGPQFIFQYYEEEERQRGNFPDRFSGHQFPNYSSELNVNALLLGDSALYLCASSTQGIADYGYTFGSGTRLTVV.

The chain is built from TRBV27 and TRBJ2-7; D is possibly TRBD2 (6 bases). This CDR3 spans 15 amino acids. Germline lookup yields CDR1 MNHEY and CDR2 SMNVEV (reference sequence). Between the trimmed V and J ends, which lost 1 base and 4 bases, there was a span of 14 bases. The CDR3 bases are TGTGCCAGCAGTTTATTGGGCGGGAAGGGTTACGAGCAGTACTTC. As protein: CASSLLGGKGYEQYF.

The sample holds one count of this clone. The chain links TRBV9 to TRBJ2-3, with D hard to call. Trimming left V 0 bases short and J 6 bases short, with 8 bases between. The CDR3 is made up of 13 amino acids. Germline loops: CDR1 SGDLS, CDR2 YYNGEE. The CDR3 DNA reads as TGTGCCAGCAGCGTAGTTTTTGCGGATACGCAGTATTTT. Translated, it gives CASSVVFADTQYF.

The V and J genes are TRBV27 and TRBJ1-5, with a weak D call TRBD1 (6 bases). Deletions cut 6 bases from V and 3 bases from J, with 9 bases between. The germline CDR1 and CDR2 sequences are MNHEY and SMNVEV (reference sequence). CDR3 length: 13 amino acids. The CDR3 DNA is TGTGCCAGCAGCCGGACAGACAATCAGCCCCAGCATTTT. Protein: CASSRTDNQPQHF.

The chain has TRBV5-6 and TRBJ1-2; 7 nucleotides agree with TRBD1. J was trimmed by 8 bases and V by 6 bases; bases with no gene match: 16. Germline V lookup: CDR1 SGHDT, CDR2 YYEEEE. This CDR3 contains 15 residues. In nucleotides, the CDR3 is TGTGCCAGCACCATACAGGGGCCGCGCTACTTCGGCTACACCTTC. Translating gives CASTIQGPRYFGYTF.

This clone was detected only once. The genes are TRBV15 and TRBJ1-2; D gene uncertain. CDR3 size: 13 residues. Trimming stripped 3 bases from V and 2 bases from J, with 7 bases between. CDR1 and CDR2 from the germline V gene are LNHNV and YYDKDF (reference sequence). The CDR3 bases are TGTGCCACCAGCAGCCAGTACAACTATGGCTACACCTTC. As protein: CATSSQYNYGYTF.

This clone counts as medium-sized. V is TRBV19 and J is TRBJ2-7; 9 positions agree with TRBD2. From germline, CDR1 is LNHDA and CDR2 SQIVND (reference sequence). J was trimmed by 6 bases and V by 3 bases; bases with no gene match: 21. CDR3 size: 19 residues. The CDR3 nucleotides read TGTGCCAGTAGTATGAGCTGGACTAGCGCCATCATTCCAGGGGGCGAGCAGTACTTC. Its translation is CASSMSWTSAIIPGGEQYF.

V and J are TRBV9 and TRBJ2-7; 9 bases line up with TRBD1. After removal of 3 bases from V and 2 bases from J, the junction contained 6 bases not matched to a gene. There are 15 residues in the CDR3. Per the germline V gene, CDR1 is SGDLS and CDR2 is YYNGEE. The CDR3 DNA is TGTGCCAGCAGCGAGGGACAGGGATCGACCTACGAGCAGTACTTC. This translates into CASSEGQGSTYEQYF.

The CDR3 loop reads CASSPRGDRAGGLNTGELFF. CDR3 DNA sequence: TGTGCCAGCAGCCCGCGGGGGGACAGGGCGGGAGGATTGAACACCGGGGAGCTGTTTTTT. This chain connects TRBV5-5 to TRBJ2-2; tentative D call: TRBD1 (9 bases). CDR1 is SGHKS, CDR2 YYEKEE, per germline (reference sequence). The CDR3 is 20 amino acids. The V and J ends lost 4 bases and 1 base respectively, with 26 bases between them.

This chain connects TRBV15 to TRBJ1-5, with D hard to call. Trimming stripped 1 base from V and 5 bases from J, with 12 bases between. This CDR3 is 15 amino acids long. CDR1 LNHNV and CDR2 YYDKDF come from the germline V gene (reference sequence). CDR3 bases: TGTGCCACCAGCAGAGGATCAGTAGCAGATCAGCCCCAGCATTTT. Amino acid sequence: CATSRGSVADQPQHF. Complete variable domain (other parts from reference TRBV15 and TRBJ1-5): DAMVIQNPRYQVTQFGKPVTLSCSQTLNHNVMYWYQQKSSQAPKLLFHYYDKDFNNEADTPDNFQSRRPNTSFCFLDIRSPGLGDTAMYLCATSRGSVADQPQHFGDGTRLSIL.

This clone has more than one count but fewer than ten. The rearrangement uses TRBV19 and TRBJ2-2; 8 bases are shared with TRBD2. The CDR3 has 15 residues. Germline CDR1 and CDR2: LNHDA and SQIVND (reference sequence). V was clipped by 6 bases and J by 4 bases; unmatched bases: 7. The CDR3 DNA follows: TGTGCCAGTAGCGGGAGGGCCCTTACCACCGGGGAGCTGTTTTTT. Protein product: CASSGRALTTGELFF.

The CDR3, as DNA: TGTGCCAGCAGCCCCGGACTAGCCACCGGGGAGCTGTTTTTT. Encoded protein: CASSPGLATGELFF. The chain recombines TRBV7-3 with TRBJ2-2, with 8 nucleotides matching TRBD2. CDR1 and CDR2 (germline): SGHTA, FQGTGA. The trim removed 5 bases at V and 4 bases at J, leaving 3 bases unmatched. CDR3 length: 14 amino acids.

The chain couples TRBV18 to TRBJ2-5; 10 bases align to TRBD2. With the DNA end fitting TRBJ2-7 better, the J assignment may be wrong. This CDR3 is built from 15 residues. Germline values: CDR1 KGHSH, CDR2 LQKENI. CDR3 coding DNA: TGTGCCAGCTCACCGGCGAGCGGGGGGGCCTACGAGCAGTACTTC. This translates into CASSPASGGAYEQYF.

The chain couples TRBV14 to TRBJ2-3, with 10 bases lining up with TRBD2. After removal of 7 bases from V and 4 bases from J, the junction contained 8 bases not matched to a gene. Germline V gene sequence: CDR1 SGHDN, CDR2 FVKESK. The CDR3 sequence is 15 residues long. CDR3 nucleotides: TGTGCCAGCAATATGGCTAGCGGGAGCTCAGATACGCAGTATTTT. This translates into CASNMASGSSDTQYF.